This passage covers 24 T cell receptor beta chains from one sample sequenced in a study of blood T cell repertoires in COVID-19. Assay used: immunoSEQ multiplex PCR; TCRdb lists only in-frame clones, some missing. The repertoire holds approximately 290,000 clones, with about four fifths as singletons. Sequencing was carried out using peripheral blood. These receptor sequences come from a person aged 65-85 years with COVID-19, enrolled during active disease.

The V and J genes are TRBV12-3 or TRBV12-4 and TRBJ1-2; D may be TRBD1 (5 bases). V was clipped by 8 bases and J by 7 bases, with 14 bases between them. The CDR3 length is 12 residues. The CDR3 is CASWGRSGGYTF. The CDR3 DNA reads as TGTGCCAGCTGGGGCCGGTCGGGTGGCTACACCTTC.

The V call is TRBV25-1, the J call TRBJ2-7, with D possibly matching TRBD1 (5 bases). The CDR3 is 13 amino acids. CDR1 MGHDK and CDR2 SYGVNS come from the germline V gene. V lost 4 bases and J 5 bases, leaving 12 bases between the germline ends. CDR3 sequence reads: CASSVLGADEQYF. Written as DNA, the CDR3 is TGTGCCAGCAGTGTATTAGGGGCCGACGAGCAGTACTTC.

This chain joins TRBV27 and TRBJ2-6, with 8 bases matching TRBD1. Germline V gene sequence: CDR1 MNHEY, CDR2 SMNVEV (reference sequence). The junction had 12 bases not matched to a gene; V was cut back by 4 bases and J by 4 bases. This CDR3 is built from 18 residues. CDR3 amino acids: CASSSRAGGVSGANVLTF. The DNA of the CDR3 is TGTGCCAGCAGTTCCCGGGCAGGGGGCGTTTCAGGGGCCAACGTCCTGACTTTC.

The gene calls are TRBV7-3 and TRBJ2-3; 13 bases fit TRBD2. The V gene's germline CDR1 is SGHTA and CDR2 FQGTGA. The CDR3 extends over 16 amino acids. J was trimmed by 5 bases and V by 4 bases; bases with no gene match: 6. CDR3: CASSSRLAGGVDTQYF. CDR3 coding DNA: TGTGCCAGCAGCTCCCGACTAGCGGGAGGAGTAGATACGCAGTATTTT.

The chain couples TRBV7-8 to TRBJ2-5; D is perhaps TRBD1 (6 bases). Trimming took 1 base from V and 5 from J, leaving 20 bases between them. The CDR3 length is 17 residues. CDR1 and CDR2 (germline): SGHVS, FQNEAQ. The CDR3 is CASSLENSGRGAETQYF. The CDR3, as DNA: TGTGCCAGCAGCTTAGAGAATTCGGGCAGGGGTGCCGAGACCCAGTACTTC. Drawing the rest from reference TRBV7-8 and TRBJ2-5, the complete variable domain is GAGVSQSPRYKVAKRGQDVALRCDPISGHVSLFWYQQALGQGPEFLTYFQNEAQLDKSGLPSDRFFAERPEGSVSTLKIQRTQQEDSAVYLCASSLENSGRGAETQYFGPGTRLLVL.

This clone was counted a single time. This chain joins TRBV6-6 and TRBJ1-1; D not certain. This CDR3 has 13 amino acids. Germline lookup yields CDR1 MNHNY and CDR2 SVGAGI (reference sequence). V lost 2 bases to trimming and J lost 7 bases, with 11 bases between them. The CDR3 sequence: CASSYLGESEAFF. In nucleotides, the CDR3 is TGTGCCAGCAGTTACCTCGGGGAGAGTGAAGCTTTCTTT.

J is TRBJ1-1 and V is TRBV27; 9 nucleotides align to TRBD1. Germline CDR1 MNHEY, CDR2 SMNVEV (reference sequence). This CDR3 is 13 amino acids long. V shed 8 bases, J shed 5 bases, and the junction held 6 bases outside the gene matches. In DNA form, the CDR3 reads TGTGCCAGCCAGGGACAGGGATTGACTGAAGCTTTCTTT. Translating gives CASQGQGLTEAFF.

The chain links TRBV3-1 (or the pseudogene TRBV3-2) to TRBJ2-1; TRBD1 matches at 8 bases. Per the germline V gene, CDR1 is LGHDT and CDR2 is YNNKEL (reference sequence). CDR3 length: 16 residues. The V gene end was trimmed by 0 bases and the J gene end by 5 bases; junction bases not matched to a gene: 6. CDR3 sequence: CASSQDRQGADNEQFF. The CDR3 nucleotides read TGTGCCAGCAGCCAAGATCGCCAGGGGGCTGACAATGAGCAGTTCTTC.

This chain joins TRBV3-1 (or the pseudogene TRBV3-2) and TRBJ1-2, with D hard to call. This CDR3 region has 12 residues. Germline V CDR1 and CDR2: LGHDT, YNNKEL (reference sequence). V was cut by 5 bases and J by 8 bases, with 12 bases left in between. CDR3 region: CASSYLGEGYTF. Here the CDR3 DNA reads TGTGCCAGCAGCTACCTCGGGGAGGGCTACACCTTC.

This clone showed up just once. The rearrangement links TRBV27 to TRBJ2-5, with 15 positions matching TRBD2. V lost 5 bases and J lost 4; bases outside the gene matches: 11. Germline CDR1 and CDR2: MNHEY and SMNVEV (reference sequence). The length of the CDR3 is 18 residues. CDR3 sequence: CASSPGLAGGPGLETQYF. The CDR3 region has the DNA TGTGCCAGCAGTCCCGGACTAGCGGGAGGGCCCGGGCTAGAGACCCAGTACTTC.

The chain joins TRBV19 to TRBJ1-6; D is perhaps TRBD1 (6 bases). The CDR3 extends over 15 amino acids. Germline CDR1 and CDR2: LNHDA and SQIVND (reference sequence). Trimming stripped 3 bases from V and 1 base from J, with 7 bases between. In nucleotides, the CDR3 is TGTGCCAGTAGTATTGGGACATCCTATAATTCACCCCTCCACTTT. The encoded protein is CASSIGTSYNSPLHF. Combining the CDR3 with reference TRBV19 and TRBJ1-6 gives the whole variable domain DGGITQSPKYLFRKEGQNVTLSCEQNLNHDAMYWYRQDPGQGLRLIYYSQIVNDFQKGDIAEGYSVSREKKESFPLTVTSAQKNPTAFYLCASSIGTSYNSPLHFGNGTRLTVT.

V is TRBV7-9 and J is TRBJ2-5; D possibly corresponds to TRBD1 (5 bases). With 2 bases removed from V and 2 bases from J, the gap between germline ends came to 12 bases. This CDR3 spans 15 amino acids. The germline V gene encodes CDR1 SEHNR and CDR2 FQNEAQ (reference sequence). The CDR3 bases are TGTGCCAGCAGCTTACGTAAGGGGCGGCAAGAGACCCAGTACTTC. Protein product: CASSLRKGRQETQYF.

This clone was seen only a few times. This sequence joins TRBV7-9 and TRBJ1-1; D is perhaps TRBD1 (6 bases). The CDR3 is 16 amino acids. V dropped 1 base and J dropped 0 bases, with 12 bases sitting between them. Germline values: CDR1 SEHNR, CDR2 FQNEAQ (reference sequence). CDR3 amino acids: CASSLGGAGVNTEAFF. The CDR3 DNA is TGTGCCAGCAGCTTAGGAGGGGCAGGGGTGAACACTGAAGCTTTCTTT.

The J gene is TRBJ2-2, the V gene TRBV19; 8 bases match TRBD2. CDR3 length equals 15 residues. Trimming cost V 4 bases and J 4 bases; bases outside gene matches: 5. Germline V gene lookup returns CDR1 LNHDA and CDR2 SQIVND (reference sequence). Written as DNA, the CDR3 is TGTGCCAGTAGTAAACTAGCGGTGCGCACCGGGGAGCTGTTTTTT. Encoded protein: CASSKLAVRTGELFF.

The V gene is TRBV7-2, the J gene TRBJ2-7; 13 bases map to TRBD2. Germline V lookup: CDR1 SGHTA, CDR2 FQGNSA. The V gene end was trimmed by 3 bases and the J gene end by 7 bases; junction bases not matched to a gene: 6. The CDR3 is made up of 15 amino acids. The CDR3 DNA follows: TGTGCCAGCAGCTTCAATGGACTAGCGGGGGAGGAGCAGTACTTC. Residues: CASSFNGLAGEEQYF. The full variable domain, rest sourced from reference TRBV7-2 and TRBJ2-7, is GAGVSQSPSNKVTEKGKDVELRCDPISGHTALYWYRQSLGQGLEFLIYFQGNSAPDKSGLPSDRFSAERTGGSVSTLTIQRTQQEDSAVYLCASSFNGLAGEEQYFGPGTRLTVT.

The CDR3 DNA sequence: TGTGCCAGCACCAGGGTCTTAAGACATGGCTACACCTTC. Protein: CASTRVLRHGYTF. The genes are TRBV28 and TRBJ1-2, with D tentatively TRBD1 (5 bases). The CDR3 is made up of 13 amino acids. Germline lookup yields CDR1 MDHEN and CDR2 SYDVKM. V dropped 7 bases and J dropped 6 bases, with 15 bases sitting between them.

This clone was seen only a few times. The genes are TRBV10-3 and TRBJ2-2; 9 bases are shared with TRBD2. Germline CDR1 ENHRY, CDR2 SYGVKD. The CDR3 contains 17 residues. V lost 4 bases, J lost 5 bases, and 11 bases stayed unmatched. The CDR3 coding sequence is TGTGCCATCAGTGGAATTAGCGGGAGTCTAGGAACCGGGGAGCTGTTTTTT. This codes for CAISGISGSLGTGELFF.

V usage is TRBV7-2 and J usage is TRBJ1-3; D is possibly TRBD1 (5 bases). The CDR3 sequence is 15 residues long. V was trimmed by 5 bases and J by 0 bases, leaving 11 bases between them. Germline loops: CDR1 SGHTA, CDR2 FQGNSA. The DNA of the CDR3 is TGTGCCAGCAGCCCTTGGGGGGGCTCTGGAAACACCATATATTTT. This gives the protein CASSPWGGSGNTIYF.

The chain uses TRBV7-2 and TRBJ2-1, with D unclear. Trimming shortened V by 1 base and J by 5 bases, and 12 bases separated the two germline ends. Germline CDR1 and CDR2: SGHTA and FQGNSA. This CDR3 is built from 15 residues. As DNA, the CDR3 is TGTGCCAGCAGCTTAGGTGACAAGAGCCACAATGAGCAGTTCTTC. Its protein product is CASSLGDKSHNEQFF.

A word on this clone: The junction differs from germline at one of its ends, possibly a read error. The chain joins TRBV3-1 (or the pseudogene TRBV3-2) to TRBJ2-7; 9 positions match TRBD1. This CDR3 comprises 13 residues. The germline CDR1 and CDR2 sequences are LGHDT and YNNKEL (reference sequence). CDR3 in amino acids: CASSPRTGESSTF. The CDR3 DNA is TGTGCCAGCAGCCCCAGGACAGGGGAAAGTAGCACCTTC.

The chain uses TRBV3-1 (or the pseudogene TRBV3-2) and TRBJ2-1; tentative D call: TRBD1 (6 bases). V was pared by 3 bases and J by 7 bases, with 16 bases between. The CDR3 runs 15 residues. CDR1 is LGHDT, CDR2 YNNKEL, per germline (reference sequence). The CDR3 region has the DNA TGTGCCAGCAGCCAGGGTCAGGGGTATGGGAATGAGCAGTTCTTC. Amino acid sequence: CASSQGQGYGNEQFF.

The chain uses TRBV5-4 and TRBJ2-2; TRBD2 agrees at 11 bases. Trimming removed 4 bases from V and 6 bases from J; junction bases left unmatched: 5. Germline V CDR1 and CDR2: SGHNT, YYREEE (reference sequence). This CDR3 is built from 15 residues. CDR3 nucleotides: TGTGCCAGCAGCAGTAGCGGGGGGGCCTCCGGGGAGCTGTTTTTT. This codes for CASSSSGGASGELFF.

J is TRBJ1-1 and V is TRBV5-1; perhaps TRBD1 as D (5 bases). CDR1 is SGHRS and CDR2 is YFSETQ in the germline V gene. CDR3 length: 15 amino acids. V lost 4 bases and J lost 1, with 14 bases in between. CDR3 DNA: TGCGCCAGCAGCCTACGTGACAGACGGAACACTGAAGCTTTCTTT. Translating it yields CASSLRDRRNTEAFF.

This sequence joins TRBV4-3 and TRBJ1-3; 8 nucleotides agree with TRBD1. This CDR3 is 18 amino acids long. Germline V CDR1 and CDR2: LGHNA, YSLEER. V was clipped by 0 bases and J by 3 bases; unmatched bases: 10. DNA for the CDR3: TGCGCCAGCAGCCAAGATCTGGGGGCAGGGGGCCTTGGAAACACCATATATTTT. It translates to CASSQDLGAGGLGNTIYF.